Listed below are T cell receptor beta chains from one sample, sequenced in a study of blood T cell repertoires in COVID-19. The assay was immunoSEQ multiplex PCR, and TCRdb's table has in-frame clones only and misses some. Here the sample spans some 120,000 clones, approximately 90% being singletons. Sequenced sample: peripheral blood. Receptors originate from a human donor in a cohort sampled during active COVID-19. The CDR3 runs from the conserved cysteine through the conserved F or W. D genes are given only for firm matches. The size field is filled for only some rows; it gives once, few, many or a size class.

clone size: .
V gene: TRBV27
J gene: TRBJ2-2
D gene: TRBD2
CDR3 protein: CASRLAGVLNGELFF
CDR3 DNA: TGTGCCAGCAGATTAGCGGGAGTCCTGAATGGGGAGCTGTTTTTT

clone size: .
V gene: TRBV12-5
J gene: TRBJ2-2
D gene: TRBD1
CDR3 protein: CASGLVLRGRPTGELFF
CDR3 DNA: TGTGCTAGTGGTTTGGTACTCAGGGGGAGACCCACCGGGGAGCTGTTTTTT

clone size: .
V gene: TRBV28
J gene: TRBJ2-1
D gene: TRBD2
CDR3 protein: CASITSGSFFNDEQFF
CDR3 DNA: TGTGCCAGCATTACTAGCGGGAGTTTCTTCAACGATGAGCAGTTCTTC

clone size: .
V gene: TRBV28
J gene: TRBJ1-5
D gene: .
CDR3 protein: CASSSGLTYQPQHF
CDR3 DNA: TGTGCCAGCAGTTCGGGACTTACATATCAGCCCCAGCATTTT

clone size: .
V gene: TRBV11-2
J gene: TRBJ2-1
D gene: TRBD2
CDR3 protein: CASSLGLAGYNEQFF
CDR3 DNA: TGTGCCAGCAGTTTGGGACTAGCGGGGTATAATGAGCAGTTCTTC

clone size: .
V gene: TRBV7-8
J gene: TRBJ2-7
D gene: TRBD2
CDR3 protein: CASSPLAGAFYEQYF
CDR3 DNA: TGTGCCAGCAGCCCACTAGCGGGGGCCTTCTACGAGCAGTACTTC

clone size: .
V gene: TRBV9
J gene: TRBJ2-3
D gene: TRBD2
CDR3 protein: CASSVGGRADTQYF
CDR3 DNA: TGTGCCAGCAGCGTGGGCGGGAGGGCAGATACGCAGTATTTT

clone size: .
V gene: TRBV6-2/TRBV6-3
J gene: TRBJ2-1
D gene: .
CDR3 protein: CASSYATVYNEQFF
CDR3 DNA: TGTGCCAGCAGTTACGCGACAGTTTACAATGAGCAGTTCTTC

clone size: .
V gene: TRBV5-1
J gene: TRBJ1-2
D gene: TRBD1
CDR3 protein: CASSFPGQGANGYTF
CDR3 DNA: TGCGCCAGCAGCTTTCCGGGACAGGGGGCAAATGGCTACACCTTC

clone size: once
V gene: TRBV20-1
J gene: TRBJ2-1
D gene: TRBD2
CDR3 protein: CSASGREGHHEQFF
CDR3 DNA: TGCAGTGCTAGTGGGAGGGAGGGCCACCATGAGCAGTTCTTC

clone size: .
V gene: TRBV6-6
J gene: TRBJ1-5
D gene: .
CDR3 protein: CASSSPSQPQHF
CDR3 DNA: TGTGCCAGCAGTTCCCCGTCCCAGCCCCAGCATTTT

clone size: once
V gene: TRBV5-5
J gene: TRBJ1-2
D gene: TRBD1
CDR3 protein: CASRLGQGLVYGYTF
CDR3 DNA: TGTGCCAGCAGACTCGGACAGGGACTCGTCTATGGCTACACCTTC

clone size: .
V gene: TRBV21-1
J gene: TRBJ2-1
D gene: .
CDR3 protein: CASSKVTSRDFINEQFF
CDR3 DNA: TGTGCCAGCAGCAAAGTTACTTCGCGAGACTTTATTAATGAGCAGTTCTTC

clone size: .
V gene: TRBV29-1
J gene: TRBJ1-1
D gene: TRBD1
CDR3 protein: CSVGGQVSLEAFF
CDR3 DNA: TGCAGCGTTGGGGGACAGGTGTCACTGGAAGCTTTCTTT

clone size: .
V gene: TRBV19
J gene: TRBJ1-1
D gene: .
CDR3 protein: CASSTLTGWGSTEAFF
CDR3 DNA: TGTGCCAGTAGTACCTTGACAGGATGGGGTAGCACTGAAGCTTTCTTT

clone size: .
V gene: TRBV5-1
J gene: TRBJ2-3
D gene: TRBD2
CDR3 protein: CASSSRTSGDTQYF
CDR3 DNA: TGCGCCAGCAGCTCCAGGACTAGCGGGGATACGCAGTATTTT

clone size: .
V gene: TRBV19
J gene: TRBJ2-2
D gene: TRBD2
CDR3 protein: CASRRTSGGTGELFF
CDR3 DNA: TGTGCCAGTAGGCGGACTAGCGGTGGGACCGGGGAGCTGTTTTTT

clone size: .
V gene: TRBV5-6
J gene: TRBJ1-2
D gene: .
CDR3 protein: CASSPRGISWNYGYTF
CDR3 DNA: TGTGCCAGCAGCCCCCGGGGGATCTCTTGGAACTATGGCTACACCTTC

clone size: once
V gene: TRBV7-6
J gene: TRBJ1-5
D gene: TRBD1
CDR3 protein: CASSRGQGGQPQHF
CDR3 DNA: TGTGCCAGCAGCCGAGGACAGGGAGGTCAGCCCCAGCATTTT

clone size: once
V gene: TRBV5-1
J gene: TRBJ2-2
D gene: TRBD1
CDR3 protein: CASSRDRVNGELFF
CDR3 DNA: TGCGCCAGCAGCCGAGACAGGGTTAACGGGGAGCTGTTTTTT

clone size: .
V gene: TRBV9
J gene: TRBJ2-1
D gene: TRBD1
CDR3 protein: CASSRGGGDRVYNEQFF
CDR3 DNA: TGTGCCAGCAGCCGCGGGGGAGGGGACAGGGTCTACAATGAGCAGTTCTTC

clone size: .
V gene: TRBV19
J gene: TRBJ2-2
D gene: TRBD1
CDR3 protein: CASSIVPLGQLNTGELFF
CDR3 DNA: TGTGCCAGTAGTATTGTTCCCTTGGGACAGTTGAACACCGGGGAGCTGTTTTTT

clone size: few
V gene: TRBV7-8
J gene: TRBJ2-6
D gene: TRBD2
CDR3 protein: CASSLVTLSGGVAGANVLTF
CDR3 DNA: TGTGCCAGCAGCTTAGTAACCCTTAGCGGGGGCGTTGCGGGGGCCAACGTCCTGACTTTC

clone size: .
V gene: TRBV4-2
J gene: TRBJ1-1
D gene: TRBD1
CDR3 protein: CASSPDRALGFSEAFF
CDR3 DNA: TGTGCCAGCAGCCCGGACAGGGCTTTGGGGTTCAGTGAAGCTTTCTTT

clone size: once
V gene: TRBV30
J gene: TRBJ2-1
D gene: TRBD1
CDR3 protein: CAWSVLGDRMIF
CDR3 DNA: TGTGCCTGGAGTGTATTAGGGGACAGGATGATCTTC

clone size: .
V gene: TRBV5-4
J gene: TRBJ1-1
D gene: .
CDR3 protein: CASSLFTGRGTEAFF
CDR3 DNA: TGTGCCAGCAGCTTGTTTACAGGGAGAGGCACTGAAGCTTTCTTT

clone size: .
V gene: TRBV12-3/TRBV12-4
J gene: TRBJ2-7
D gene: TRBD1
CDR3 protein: CASRRGQLSEQYF
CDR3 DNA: TGTGCCAGCAGGAGGGGGCAATTAAGCGAGCAGTACTTC

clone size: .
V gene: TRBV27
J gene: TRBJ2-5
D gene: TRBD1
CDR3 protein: CASSPVGIQGARETQYF
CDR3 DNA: TGTGCCAGCAGTCCGGTCGGGATTCAGGGGGCGAGAGAGACCCAGTACTTC

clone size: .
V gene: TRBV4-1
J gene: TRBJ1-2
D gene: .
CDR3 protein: CASSQEWQNNYGYTF
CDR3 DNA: TGCGCCAGCAGCCAAGAGTGGCAGAATAATTATGGCTACACCTTC

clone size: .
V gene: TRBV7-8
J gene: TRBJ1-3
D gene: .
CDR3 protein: CASSLVPGKAGNTIYF
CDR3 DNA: TGTGCCAGCAGCTTGGTCCCGGGGAAAGCTGGAAACACCATATATTTT

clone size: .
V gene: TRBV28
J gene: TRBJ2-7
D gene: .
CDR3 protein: CASEGTYEQYF
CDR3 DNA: TGTGCCAGCGAGGGTACCTACGAGCAGTACTTC

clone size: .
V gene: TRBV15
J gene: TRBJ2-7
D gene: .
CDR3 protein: CATSTPGLSYEQYF
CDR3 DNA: TGTGCCACCAGCACACCAGGGCTCTCCTACGAGCAGTACTTC

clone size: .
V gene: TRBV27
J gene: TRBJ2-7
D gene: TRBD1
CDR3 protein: CASSPDRVGEQYF
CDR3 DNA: TGTGCCAGCAGTCCCGACAGGGTCGGCGAGCAGTACTTC